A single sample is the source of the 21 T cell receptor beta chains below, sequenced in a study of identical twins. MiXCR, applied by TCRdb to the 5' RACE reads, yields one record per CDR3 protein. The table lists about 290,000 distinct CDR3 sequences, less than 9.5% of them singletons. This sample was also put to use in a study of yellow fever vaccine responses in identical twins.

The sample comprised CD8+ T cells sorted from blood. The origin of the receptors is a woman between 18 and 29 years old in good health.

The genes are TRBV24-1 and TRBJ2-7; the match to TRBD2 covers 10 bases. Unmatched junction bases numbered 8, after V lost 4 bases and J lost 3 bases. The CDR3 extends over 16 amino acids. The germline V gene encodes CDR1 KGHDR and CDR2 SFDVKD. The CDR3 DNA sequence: TGTGCCACCAGTGACGCAACTAGCGGGACCCTCTACGAGCAGTACTTC. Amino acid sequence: CATSDATSGTLYEQYF.

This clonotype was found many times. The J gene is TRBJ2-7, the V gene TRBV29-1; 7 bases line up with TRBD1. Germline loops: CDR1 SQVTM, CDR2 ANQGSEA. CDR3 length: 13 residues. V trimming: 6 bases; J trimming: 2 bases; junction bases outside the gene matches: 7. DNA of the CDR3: TGCAGCGTAAGATACAGGGGCGCCTACGAGCAGTACTTC. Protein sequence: CSVRYRGAYEQYF.

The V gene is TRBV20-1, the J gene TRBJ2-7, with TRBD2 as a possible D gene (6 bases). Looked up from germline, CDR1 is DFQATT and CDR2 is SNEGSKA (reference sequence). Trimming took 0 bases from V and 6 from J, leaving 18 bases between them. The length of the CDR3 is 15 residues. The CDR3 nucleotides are TGCAGTGCTAGAGATCGGAGGGTAGCGCGAGGCGAGCAGTACTTC. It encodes CSARDRRVARGEQYF.

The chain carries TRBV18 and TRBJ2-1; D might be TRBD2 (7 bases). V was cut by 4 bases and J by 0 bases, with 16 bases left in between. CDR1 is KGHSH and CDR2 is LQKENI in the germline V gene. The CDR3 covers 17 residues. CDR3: CASSRRGGGGSYNEQFF. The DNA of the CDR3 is TGTGCCAGCTCACGTCGCGGGGGAGGGGGCTCCTACAATGAGCAGTTCTTC.

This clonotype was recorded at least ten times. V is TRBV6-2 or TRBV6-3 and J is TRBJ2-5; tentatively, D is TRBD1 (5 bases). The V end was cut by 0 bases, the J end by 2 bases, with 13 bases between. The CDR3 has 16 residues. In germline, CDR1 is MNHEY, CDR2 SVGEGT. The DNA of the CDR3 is TGTGCCAGCAGTTACTCGAATCCAGGGTATCAAGAGACCCAGTACTTC. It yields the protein CASSYSNPGYQETQYF.

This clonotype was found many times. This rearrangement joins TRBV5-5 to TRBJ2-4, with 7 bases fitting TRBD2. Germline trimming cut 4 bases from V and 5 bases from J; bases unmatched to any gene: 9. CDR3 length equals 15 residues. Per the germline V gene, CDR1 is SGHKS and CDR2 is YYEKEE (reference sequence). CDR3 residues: CASSPLGGDENIQYF. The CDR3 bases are TGTGCCAGCAGCCCCTTGGGAGGGGATGAAAACATTCAGTACTTC.

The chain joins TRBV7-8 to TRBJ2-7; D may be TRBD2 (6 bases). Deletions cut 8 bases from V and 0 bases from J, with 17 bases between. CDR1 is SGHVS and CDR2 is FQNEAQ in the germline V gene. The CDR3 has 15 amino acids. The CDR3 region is CASVPSPGDSYEQYF. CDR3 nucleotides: TGTGCCAGCGTCCCTTCCCCGGGAGACTCCTACGAGCAGTACTTC. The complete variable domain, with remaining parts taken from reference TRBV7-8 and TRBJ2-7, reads GAGVSQSPRYKVAKRGQDVALRCDPISGHVSLFWYQQALGQGPEFLTYFQNEAQLDKSGLPSDRFFAERPEGSVSTLKIQRTQQEDSAVYLCASVPSPGDSYEQYFGPGTRLTVT.

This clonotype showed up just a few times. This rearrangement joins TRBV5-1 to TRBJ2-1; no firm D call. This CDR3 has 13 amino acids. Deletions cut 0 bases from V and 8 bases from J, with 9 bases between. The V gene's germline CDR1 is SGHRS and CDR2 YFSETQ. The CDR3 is CASSLAEEYEQFF. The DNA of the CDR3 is TGCGCCAGCAGCTTGGCCGAGGAATATGAGCAGTTCTTC.

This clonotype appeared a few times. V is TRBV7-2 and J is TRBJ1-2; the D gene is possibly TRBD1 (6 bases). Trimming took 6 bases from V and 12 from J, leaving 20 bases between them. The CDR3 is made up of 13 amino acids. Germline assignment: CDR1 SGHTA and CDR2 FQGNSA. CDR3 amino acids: CASSYDRMEAHTF. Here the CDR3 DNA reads TGTGCCAGCAGTTATGACAGGATGGAGGCCCACACCTTC.

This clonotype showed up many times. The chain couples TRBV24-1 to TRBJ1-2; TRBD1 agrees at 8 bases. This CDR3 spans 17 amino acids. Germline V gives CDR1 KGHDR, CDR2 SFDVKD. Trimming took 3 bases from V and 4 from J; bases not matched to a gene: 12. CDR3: CATSDPRGQGATYGYTF. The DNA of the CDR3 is TGTGCCACCAGTGATCCTCGTGGGCAGGGGGCTACCTATGGCTACACCTTC.

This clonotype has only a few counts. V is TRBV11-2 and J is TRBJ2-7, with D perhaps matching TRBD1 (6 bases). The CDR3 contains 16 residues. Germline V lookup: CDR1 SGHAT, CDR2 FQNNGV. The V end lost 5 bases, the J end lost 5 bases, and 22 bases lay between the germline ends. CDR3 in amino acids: CASSPHPPGVVHEQYF. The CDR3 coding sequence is TGTGCCAGCAGCCCTCACCCCCCAGGGGTTGTGCACGAGCAGTACTTC.

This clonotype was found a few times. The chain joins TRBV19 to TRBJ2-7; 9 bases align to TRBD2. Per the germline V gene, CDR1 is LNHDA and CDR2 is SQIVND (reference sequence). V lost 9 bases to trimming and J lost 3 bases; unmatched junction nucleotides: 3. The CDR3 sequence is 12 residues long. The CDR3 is CASGTSIYEQYF. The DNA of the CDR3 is TGTGCCAGCGGGACTAGCATCTACGAGCAGTACTTC.

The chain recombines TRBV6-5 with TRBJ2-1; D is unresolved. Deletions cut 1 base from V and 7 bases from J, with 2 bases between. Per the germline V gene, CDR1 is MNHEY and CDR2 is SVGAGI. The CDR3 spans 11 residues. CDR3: CASSYLNEQFF. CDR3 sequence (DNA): TGTGCCAGCAGTTACTTGAATGAGCAGTTCTTC.

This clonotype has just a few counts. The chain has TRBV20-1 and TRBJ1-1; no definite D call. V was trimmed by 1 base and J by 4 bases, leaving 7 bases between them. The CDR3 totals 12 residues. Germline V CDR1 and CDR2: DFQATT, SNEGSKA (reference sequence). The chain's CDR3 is CSARGLRTEAFF. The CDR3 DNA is TGCAGTGCTAGAGGACTGCGCACTGAAGCTTTCTTT.

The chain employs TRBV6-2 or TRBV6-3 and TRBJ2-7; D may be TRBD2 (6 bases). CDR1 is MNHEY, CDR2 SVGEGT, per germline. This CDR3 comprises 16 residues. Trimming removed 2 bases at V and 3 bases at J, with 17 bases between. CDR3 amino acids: CASSYHWGSGYYEQYF. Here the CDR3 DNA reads TGTGCCAGCAGTTACCACTGGGGTAGCGGATACTACGAGCAGTACTTC.

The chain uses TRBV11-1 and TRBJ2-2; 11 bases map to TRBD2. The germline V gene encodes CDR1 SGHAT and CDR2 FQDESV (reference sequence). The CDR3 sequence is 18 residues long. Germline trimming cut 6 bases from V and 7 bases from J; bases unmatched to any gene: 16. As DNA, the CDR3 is TGTGCCAGCAGACCTACCCCCGGACTAGCGGGCGTGTTCGGGGAGCTGTTTTTT. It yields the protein CASRPTPGLAGVFGELFF.

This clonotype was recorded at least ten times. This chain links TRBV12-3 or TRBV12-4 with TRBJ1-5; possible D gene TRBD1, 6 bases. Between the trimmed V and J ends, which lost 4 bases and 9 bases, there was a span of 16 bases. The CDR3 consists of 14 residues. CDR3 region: CASSSTYRVPPQHF. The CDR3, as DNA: TGTGCCAGCAGTTCGACCTACAGGGTTCCGCCCCAGCATTTT.

CDR3 nucleotides: TGTGCCAGCAGCGGGACAACTCGCGACTACGAGCAGTACTTC. It translates to CASSGTTRDYEQYF. The chain couples TRBV2 to TRBJ2-7, with a possible D match to TRBD1 (6 bases). The CDR3 has 14 residues. Trimming removed 6 bases from V and 3 bases from J, with 15 bases in between. Germline V CDR1 and CDR2: SNHLY, FYNNEI.

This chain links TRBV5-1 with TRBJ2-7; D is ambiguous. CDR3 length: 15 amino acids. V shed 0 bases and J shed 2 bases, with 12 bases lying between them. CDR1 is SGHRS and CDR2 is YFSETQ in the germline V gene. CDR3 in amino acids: CASSLVTEKPYEQYF. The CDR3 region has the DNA TGCGCCAGCAGCTTGGTCACGGAAAAACCCTACGAGCAGTACTTC.

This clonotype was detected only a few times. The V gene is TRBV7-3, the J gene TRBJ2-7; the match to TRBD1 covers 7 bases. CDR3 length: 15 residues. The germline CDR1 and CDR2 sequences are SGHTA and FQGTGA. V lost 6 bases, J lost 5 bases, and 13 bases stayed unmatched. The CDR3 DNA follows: TGTGCCAGCAGGGCGCCGGGACAGCCGGTCCACGAGCAGTACTTC. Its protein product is CASRAPGQPVHEQYF.

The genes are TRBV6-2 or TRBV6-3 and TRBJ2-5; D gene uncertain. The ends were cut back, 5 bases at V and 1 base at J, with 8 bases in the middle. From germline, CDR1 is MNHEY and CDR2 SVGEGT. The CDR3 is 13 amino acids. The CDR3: CASSVEAQETQYF. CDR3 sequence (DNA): TGTGCCAGCAGTGTAGAGGCCCAAGAGACCCAGTACTTC.